Below, one T cell receptor (beta chain) is given with its context. Patients in Seattle were enrolled during active infection, then followed longitudinally. This sample was taken from a study of blood T cell repertoires in COVID-19. The overall study: The United States, Italy and Spain supplied acute and convalescent COVID-19 samples.

The CDR3 runs 16 residues. The V and J ends lost 6 bases and 11 bases, in that order; junction bases with no gene match: 18. The germline V gene has CDR1 SQVTM and CDR2 ANQGSEA. In the study's own analysis: The authors estimated nucleated cell counts from reference gene primer amplification. Profiling relied on immunoSEQ multiplex PCR, and the TCRdb table lists in-frame clones only, not all of them. V and J calls and clone size are copied from that table; D and trimming were computed from the DNA. Here the sample spans 100,000 to 150,000 clones, about four fifths being singletons. The rearrangement joins TRBV29-1 to TRBJ1-6; TRBD1 matches 8 bases. This receptor was identified in a man younger than 45 with COVID-19, enrolled during active disease. What was sequenced was peripheral blood. The CDR3, as DNA: TGCAGCGTAGAGGAGGTCAGGGGGCGCGCACTGACACCCCTCCACTTT. The encoded protein is CSVEEVRGRALTPLHF.